The sequence of this TCR beta chain was determined in a study of human T cells and chemical hapten exposure. Study background: Patients were given diphenylcyclopropenone on the scalp weekly across the approximately 25-week study. Alopecia areata, totalis or universalis affected patients, mainly female.

Time point described: patch test 1, 2 weeks after DPC sensitization. Treatment denoted: therapeutic diphenylcyclopropenone sensitization with weekly scalp DPC. The donor pool consisted of alopecia patients aged 18 to 70 years, considered suitable for DPC. Germline V gene lookup returns CDR1 SGHTA and CDR2 FQGTGA. The CDR3 is 17 residues long. V lost 2 bases, J lost 4 bases, and 19 bases lay in between. Individual cDNA molecules (in the library) carried attached unique molecular identifiers. TCRdb reprocessed the RACE reads with MiXCR, giving one entry per CDR3 protein. The profile covers roughly 180,000 distinct CDR3 sequences, with 14% appearing a single time and approximately 1.5% taken by the ten largest.

Sequenced material: whole blood, taken in connection with sensitization to the hapten diphenylcyclopropenone (DPC). The source of this sequence is a woman aged 30 to 39 with alopecia areata. Some clones in this sample may be carry-over from other donors' samples. The chain is built from TRBV7-3 and TRBJ2-3; possibly TRBD2 for D (6 bases). The DNA for the CDR3 is TGTGCCAGCAGCTTACGGGCCCCGGGAGCTGGTCCAGATACGCAGTATTTT. It is translated as CASSLRAPGAGPDTQYF. Complete variable domain (other parts from reference TRBV7-3 and TRBJ2-3): GAGVSQTPSNKVTEKGKYVELRCDPISGHTALYWYRQSLGQGPEFLIYFQGTGAADDSGLPNDRFFAVRPEGSVSTLKIQRTERGDSAVYLCASSLRAPGAGPDTQYFGPGTRLTVL.